Presented here are 12 T cell receptor beta chains from one specimen sequenced in a study of T-cell reconstitution after alpha-beta-depleted transplantation in children. Library preparation (for TCRbeta) was performed with unique molecular identifiers. TCRdb recomputed calls from the PCR reads with MiXCR, one row per CDR3 protein. This table has 100,000 or so distinct CDR3 sequences, 6% appearing once. This material consisted of PBMCs, mostly from graft donor cells, taken 60 days after TCRalphabeta/CD19-depleted stem cell transplant. These TCRs come from a female patient between 2 and 15 years old who had a stem cell transplant for Fanconi anemia, so the T cells may come from the graft donor.

In this sample, this clonotype turned up many times. This chain's CDR3 is CSADGTSGVQETQYF. The CDR3 DNA is TGCAGTGCTGACGGGACTAGCGGGGTTCAAGAGACCCAGTACTTC. The chain recombines TRBV20-1 with TRBJ2-5; 13 positions agree with TRBD2. CDR3 size: 15 residues. The V segment lost 5 bases and the J segment 2 bases; nucleotides outside the gene matches: 5. Germline loops: CDR1 DFQATT, CDR2 SNEGSKA (reference sequence).

This clonotype has ten or more counts. The rearrangement uses TRBV7-9 and TRBJ2-7; TRBD1 matches 7 bases. CDR1 is SEHNR and CDR2 is FQNEAQ in the germline V gene (reference sequence). Germline trimming cut 4 bases from V and 12 bases from J; bases unmatched to any gene: 9. The CDR3 is 12 residues long. CDR3 sequence: CASSSYRGEVYF. CDR3 bases: TGTGCCAGCAGCTCTTACAGGGGTGAGGTGTACTTC. The complete variable domain, with remaining parts taken from reference TRBV7-9 and TRBJ2-7, reads DTGVSQNPRHKITKRGQNVTFRCDPISEHNRLYWYRQTLGQGPEFLTYFQNEAQLEKSRLLSDRFSAERPKGSFSTLEIQRTEQGDSAMYLCASSSYRGEVYFGPGTRLTVT.

A few counts support this clonotype. This chain links TRBV6-7 with TRBJ2-7, with 8 bases matching TRBD2. TRBV6-7 is filed as an ORF, its function uncertain. The CDR3 covers 14 residues. J gave up 6 bases and V 7 bases, and 11 bases lay outside the gene matches. The DNA of the CDR3 is TGTGCCAGCACCCAGGTGGGACTAGGCTCCGAGCAGTACTTC. Its translation: CASTQVGLGSEQYF.

This clonotype was detected ten times or more. The rearrangement joins TRBV5-1 to TRBJ2-2, with D perhaps being TRBD1 or TRBD2 (6 bases each). The CDR3 length is 15 residues. Looked up from germline, CDR1 is SGHRS and CDR2 is YFSETQ. The V and J ends lost 4 bases and 1 base respectively, with 11 bases between them. CDR3 amino acids: CASSLQGLNTGELFF. CDR3 bases: TGCGCCAGCAGCCTACAGGGACTGAACACCGGGGAGCTGTTTTTT.

At least ten counts were recorded for this clonotype. The chain employs TRBV29-1 and TRBJ2-1; 8 bases line up with TRBD2. Germline CDR1 is SQVTM and CDR2 is ANQGSEA. The V and J ends lost 5 bases and 10 bases, in that order; junction bases with no gene match: 4. This CDR3 region has 11 residues. The CDR3 spells CSVNIAGEQFF. The CDR3 bases are TGCAGCGTTAATATAGCGGGAGAGCAGTTCTTC.

In its sample, this clonotype was seen many times. J is TRBJ2-7 and V is TRBV5-1; D is ambiguous. Germline assignment: CDR1 SGHRS and CDR2 YFSETQ. V shed 1 base and J shed 6 bases, with 8 bases lying between them. The CDR3 runs to 12 residues. CDR3 region: CASSLTRFEQYF. DNA of the CDR3: TGCGCCAGCAGCTTGACCAGATTCGAGCAGTACTTC.

This clonotype has ten or more counts. The V call is TRBV29-1, the J call TRBJ2-5; possibly TRBD1 for D (6 bases). Germline V gene sequence: CDR1 SQVTM, CDR2 ANQGSEA. This CDR3 has 12 residues. Trimming removed 6 bases from V and 7 bases from J, with 15 bases in between. The CDR3 nucleotides are TGCAGCGTCAAATACAGGGTCGGGACCCAGTACTTC. Protein sequence: CSVKYRVGTQYF.

The chain recombines TRBV7-2 with TRBJ1-3; no clear D. The CDR3 sequence is 14 residues long. In germline, CDR1 is SGHTA, CDR2 FQGNSA. The V end lost 1 base, the J end lost 6 bases, and 10 bases lay between the germline ends. CDR3 DNA sequence: TGTGCCAGCAGCTTAGTACCTGAATTAAACACCATATATTTT. Translating it yields CASSLVPELNTIYF.

This clonotype was picked up a small number of times. V gene TRBV20-1 combines with J gene TRBJ2-3, with D possibly being TRBD2 (7 bases). The germline CDR1 and CDR2 sequences are DFQATT and SNEGSKA (reference sequence). V lost 4 bases and J 0 bases, leaving 26 bases between the germline ends. The CDR3 is 19 residues long. CDR3 amino acids: CSATNLGGGGLTSTDTQYF. CDR3 in DNA: TGCAGTGCTACCAACCTAGGGGGGGGCGGGCTCACTAGCACAGATACGCAGTATTTT.

This clonotype was recorded at least ten times. The chain uses TRBV10-3 and TRBJ2-3; 14 bases are shared with TRBD2. This CDR3 has 18 residues. In germline, CDR1 is ENHRY, CDR2 SYGVKD. The trim removed 0 bases at V and 2 bases at J, leaving 4 bases unmatched. CDR3 nucleotide sequence: TGTGCCATCAGTGAGTCCCGGACTAGCGGGAGGACCACAGATACGCAGTATTTT. It translates to CAISESRTSGRTTDTQYF.

At least ten counts were recorded for this clonotype. This chain links TRBV5-1 with TRBJ2-3; a weak D match, TRBD2 (5 bases). Germline V gene sequence: CDR1 SGHRS, CDR2 YFSETQ. CDR3 length equals 15 residues. Trimming left V 1 base short and J 2 bases short, with 11 bases between. The CDR3 DNA reads TGCGCCAGCAGCTTGAGTCCAGCGGACACAGATACGCAGTATTTT. Protein product: CASSLSPADTDTQYF.

This clonotype was seen a handful of times. The rearrangement joins TRBV6-1 to TRBJ2-1; possibly TRBD2 for D (6 bases). The germline V gene has CDR1 MNHNS and CDR2 SASEGT. The CDR3 has 17 amino acids. Between the trimmed V and J ends, which lost 5 bases and 3 bases, there was a span of 20 bases. The CDR3 DNA reads as TGTGCCAGCAGTCTTACGTCTAGCGTGGGGTACTACAATGAGCAGTTCTTC. Protein: CASSLTSSVGYYNEQFF.